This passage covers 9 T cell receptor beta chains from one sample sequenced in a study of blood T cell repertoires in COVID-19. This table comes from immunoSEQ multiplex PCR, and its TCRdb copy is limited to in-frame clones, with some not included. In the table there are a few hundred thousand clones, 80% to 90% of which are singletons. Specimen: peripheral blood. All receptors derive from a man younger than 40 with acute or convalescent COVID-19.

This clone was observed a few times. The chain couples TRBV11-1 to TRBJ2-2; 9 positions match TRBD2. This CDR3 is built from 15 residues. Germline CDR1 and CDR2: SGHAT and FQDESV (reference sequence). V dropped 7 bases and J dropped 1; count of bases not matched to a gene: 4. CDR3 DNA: TGTGCCAGCATCGCGACTAGCGGGAACACCGGGGAGCTGTTTTTT. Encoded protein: CASIATSGNTGELFF.

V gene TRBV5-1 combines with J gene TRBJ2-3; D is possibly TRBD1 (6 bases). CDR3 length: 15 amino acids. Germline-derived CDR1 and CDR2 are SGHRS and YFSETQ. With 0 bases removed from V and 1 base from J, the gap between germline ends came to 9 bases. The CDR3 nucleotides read TGCGCCAGCAGCTTGGATCGACAGGGCACAGATACGCAGTATTTT. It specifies CASSLDRQGTDTQYF.

CDR3 nucleotides: TGTGCCTGGAGCGCACTAGCGGGGGGGGAAGATACGCAGTATTTT. Protein product: CAWSALAGGEDTQYF. The chain links TRBV30 to TRBJ2-3, with TRBD2 identical over 13 bases. Looked up from germline, CDR1 is GTSNPN and CDR2 is SVGIG (reference sequence). V dropped 3 bases and J dropped 5; count of bases not matched to a gene: 5. CDR3 length: 15 amino acids.

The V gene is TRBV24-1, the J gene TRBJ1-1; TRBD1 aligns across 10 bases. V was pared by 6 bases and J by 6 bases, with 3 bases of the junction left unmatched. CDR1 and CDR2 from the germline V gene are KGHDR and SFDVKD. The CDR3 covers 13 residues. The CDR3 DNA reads TGTGCCACCAGTAAGACAGGGGGCGCTGAAGCTTTCTTT. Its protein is CATSKTGGAEAFF.

CDR3 residues: CASSLPAFF. DNA of the CDR3: TGTGCCAGCAGTTTACCGGCTTTCTTT. This chain links TRBV28 with TRBJ1-1; no firm D call. V was clipped by 2 bases and J by 11 bases, with 3 bases between them. Germline lookup yields CDR1 MDHEN and CDR2 SYDVKM. CDR3 size: 9 residues.

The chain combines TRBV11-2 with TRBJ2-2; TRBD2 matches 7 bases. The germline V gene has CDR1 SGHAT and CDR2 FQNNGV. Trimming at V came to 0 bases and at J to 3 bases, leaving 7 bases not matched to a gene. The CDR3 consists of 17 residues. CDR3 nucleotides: TGTGCCAGCAGCTTAGAAGGCGCGGGAGAGTACACCGGGGAGCTGTTTTTT. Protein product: CASSLEGAGEYTGELFF.

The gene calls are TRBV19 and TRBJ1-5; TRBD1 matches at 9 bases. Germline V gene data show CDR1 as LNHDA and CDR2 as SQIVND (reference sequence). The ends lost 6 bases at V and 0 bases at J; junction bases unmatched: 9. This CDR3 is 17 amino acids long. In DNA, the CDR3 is TGTGCCAGTAGAAGATACGGACAGGGGAATAGCAATCAGCCCCAGCATTTT. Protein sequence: CASRRYGQGNSNQPQHF. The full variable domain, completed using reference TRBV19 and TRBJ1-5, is DGGITQSPKYLFRKEGQNVTLSCEQNLNHDAMYWYRQDPGQGLRLIYYSQIVNDFQKGDIAEGYSVSREKKESFPLTVTSAQKNPTAFYLCASRRYGQGNSNQPQHFGDGTRLSIL.

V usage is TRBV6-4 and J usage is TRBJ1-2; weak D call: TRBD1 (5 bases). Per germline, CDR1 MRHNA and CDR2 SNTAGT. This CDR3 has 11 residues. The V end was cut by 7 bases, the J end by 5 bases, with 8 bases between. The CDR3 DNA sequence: TGTGCCAGCAAGGCAGGGTATGGCTACACCTTC. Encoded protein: CASKAGYGYTF.

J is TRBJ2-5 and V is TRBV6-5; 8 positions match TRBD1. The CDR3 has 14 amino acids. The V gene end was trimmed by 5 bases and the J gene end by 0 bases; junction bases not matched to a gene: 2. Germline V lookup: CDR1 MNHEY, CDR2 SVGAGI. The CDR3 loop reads CASSRTGYQETQYF. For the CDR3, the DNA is TGTGCCAGCAGTCGGACAGGGTACCAAGAGACCCAGTACTTC.